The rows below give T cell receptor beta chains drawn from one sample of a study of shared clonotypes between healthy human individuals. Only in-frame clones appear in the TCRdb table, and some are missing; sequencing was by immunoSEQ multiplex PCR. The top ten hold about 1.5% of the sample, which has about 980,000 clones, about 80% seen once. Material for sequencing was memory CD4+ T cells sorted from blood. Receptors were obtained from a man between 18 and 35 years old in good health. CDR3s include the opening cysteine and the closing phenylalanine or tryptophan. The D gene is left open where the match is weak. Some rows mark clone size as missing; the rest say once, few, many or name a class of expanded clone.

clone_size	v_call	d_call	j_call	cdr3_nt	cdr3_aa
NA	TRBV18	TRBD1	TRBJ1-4	TGTGCCAGCTCAAAAAGGGTCCCGGGACAGGGACAGGTCGATGAAAAACTGTTTTTT	CASSKRVPGQGQVDEKLFF
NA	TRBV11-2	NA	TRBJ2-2	TGTGCCAGCAGCTCCATACAGGGCCCGACCGGGGAGCTGTTTTTT	CASSSIQGPTGELFF
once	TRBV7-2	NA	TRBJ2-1	TGTGCCAGCAGCCAACAGGGAACGTCCTACAATGAGCAGTTCTTC	CASSQQGTSYNEQFF
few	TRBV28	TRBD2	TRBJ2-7	TGTGCCAGCAGTGTCACTAGCGGGGCGGCCTACGAGCAGTACTTC	CASSVTSGAAYEQYF
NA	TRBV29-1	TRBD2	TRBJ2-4	TGCAGCGTTGTAGCGGGGTCCAAAAACATTCAGTACTTC	CSVVAGSKNIQYF
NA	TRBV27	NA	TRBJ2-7	TGTGCCAGCAGGACTTTTTTGCAGGCCCGCATCGAGCAGTACTTC	CASRTFLQARIEQYF
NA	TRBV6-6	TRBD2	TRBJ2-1	TGTGCCAGCAGTTACTCGGGAGCGGGGTACAATGAGCAGTTCTTC	CASSYSGAGYNEQFF
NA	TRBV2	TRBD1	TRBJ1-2	TGTGCCAGCAGTACGGACAGGGGAACAAACTATGGCTACACCTTC	CASSTDRGTNYGYTF
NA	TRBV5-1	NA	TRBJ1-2	TGCGCCAGCAGCTTGCTCCTGCCGGACTATGGCTACACCTTC	CASSLLLPDYGYTF
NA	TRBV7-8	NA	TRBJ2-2	TGTGCCAGCAGCCCTAGGGGGGCCGACACCGGGGAGCTGTTTTTT	CASSPRGADTGELFF
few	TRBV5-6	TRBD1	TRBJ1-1	TGTGCCAGCAGCACTACCGGGACAGGGATCGAAGCTTTCTTT	CASSTTGTGIEAFF
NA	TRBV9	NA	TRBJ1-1	TGTGCCAGCAGAATCAATGCAAAGAACACTGAAGCTTTCTTT	CASRINAKNTEAFF
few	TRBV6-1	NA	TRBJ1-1	TGTGCCAGCAGGGGACTCTTCTCCATGAACACTGAAGCTTTCTTT	CASRGLFSMNTEAFF
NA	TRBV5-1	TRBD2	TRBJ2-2	TGCGCCAGCAGCTTGAGGCCTAGCGGGCAGGGCACCGGGGAGCTGTTTTTT	CASSLRPSGQGTGELFF
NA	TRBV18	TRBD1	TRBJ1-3	TGTGCCAGCTCACAACAGGGGGCAAACACCATATATTTT	CASSQQGANTIYF
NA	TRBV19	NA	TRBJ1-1	TGTGCCAGTAGCGGGCTAACTGAAGCTTTCTTT	CASSGLTEAFF
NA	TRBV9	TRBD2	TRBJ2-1	TGTGCCAGCAGGGCCCTAGCGGACAATGAGCAGTTCTTC	CASRALADNEQFF
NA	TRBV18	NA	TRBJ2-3	TGTGCCAGCTCACCGAATGGAGGGATGGACACAGATACGCAGTATTTT	CASSPNGGMDTDTQYF
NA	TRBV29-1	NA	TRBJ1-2	TGCAGCGTTGAATTCGCTAACTATGGCTACACCTTC	CSVEFANYGYTF
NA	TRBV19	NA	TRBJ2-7	TGTGCCAGTAGTATCGCCGGGGATTTGATCGGCGGCGGCTACGAGCAGTACTTC	CASSIAGDLIGGGYEQYF
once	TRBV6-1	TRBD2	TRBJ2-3	TGTGCCAGCAGGGGGAGCGGGGGCCTCGGGGCGCAGTATTTT	CASRGSGGLGAQYF
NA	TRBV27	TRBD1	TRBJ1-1	TGTGCCAGCAGTCTTTACGGACAGGGCGGGAACACTGAAGCTTTCTTT	CASSLYGQGGNTEAFF
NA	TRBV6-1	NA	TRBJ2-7	TGTGCCAGCAGTGCAGAGGCCTACGAGCAGTACTTC	CASSAEAYEQYF
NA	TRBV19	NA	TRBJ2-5	TGTGCCAGTAGTATAGGGGCAGGGTTTCAAGAGACCCAGTACTTC	CASSIGAGFQETQYF
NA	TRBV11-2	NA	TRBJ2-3	TGTGCCAGCAGCCTAGACAGGGGAGGGGATACGCAGTATTTT	CASSLDRGGDTQYF
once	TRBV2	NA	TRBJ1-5	TGTGCCAGCAGTGAAGGGCAGGGTAAAGGGCAGCCCCAGCATTTT	CASSEGQGKGQPQHF
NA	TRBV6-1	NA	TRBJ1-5	TGTGCCAGCAGTGAAGCGGGGACAAATAGCAATCAGCCCCAGCATTTT	CASSEAGTNSNQPQHF
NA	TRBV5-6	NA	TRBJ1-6	TGTGCCAGCAGCTTAAGGGTGCCCTATTATAATTCACCCCTCCACTTT	CASSLRVPYYNSPLHF
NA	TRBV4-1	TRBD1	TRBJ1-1	TGCGCCAGCAGCCAAGGTCCGGGGATGACAGGGTTGGGCGCTGAAGCTTTCTTT	CASSQGPGMTGLGAEAFF
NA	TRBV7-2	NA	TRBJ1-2	TGTGCCAGCAGCTTAGCGTGGGGCAGCGGCTACACCTTC	CASSLAWGSGYTF
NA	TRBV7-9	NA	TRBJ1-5	TGTGCCAGCAGCTTAGCAGGGGATAGCAATCAGCCCCAGCATTTT	CASSLAGDSNQPQHF
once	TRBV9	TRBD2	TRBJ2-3	TGTGCCAGCAGCGCCGGCACTAGCGGGGGGGTCGCAGATACGCAGTATTTT	CASSAGTSGGVADTQYF
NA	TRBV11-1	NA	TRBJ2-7	TGTGCCAGCAGCTTAGAGCGTCGGTCCTACGAGCAGTACTTC	CASSLERRSYEQYF
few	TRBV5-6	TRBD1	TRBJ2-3	TGTGCCAGCAGCTTGGGGGACAGGGCCGCAGATACGCAGTATTTT	CASSLGDRAADTQYF
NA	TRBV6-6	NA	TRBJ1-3	TGTGCCACCCAATCTGGAAACACCATATATTTT	CATQSGNTIYF
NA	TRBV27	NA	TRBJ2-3	TGTGCCAGCAGCCTCTCCAGCCGGGGACTCACAGATACGCAGTATTTT	CASSLSSRGLTDTQYF
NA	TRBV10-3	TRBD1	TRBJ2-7	TGTGCCATCAGTGGCCGGGACAGGGGGCTTTACGAGCAGTACTTC	CAISGRDRGLYEQYF
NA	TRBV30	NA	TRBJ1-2	TGTGCCTGGAGTACGTCGACAGCTAACTATGGCTACACCTTC	CAWSTSTANYGYTF
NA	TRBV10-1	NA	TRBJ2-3	TGCGCCAGCAGTGACCTACAGGGAACAGATACGCAGTATTTT	CASSDLQGTDTQYF
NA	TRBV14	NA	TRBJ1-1	TGTGCCAGCAGCCGAGGAGGGGGGAACACTGAAGCTTTCTTT	CASSRGGGNTEAFF
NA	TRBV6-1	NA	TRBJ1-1	TGTGCCAGCGTGATGCGGACTATGAACACTGAAGCTTTCTTT	CASVMRTMNTEAFF
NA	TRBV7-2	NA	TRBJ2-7	TGTGCCAGCAGTCCCGACAGGTACAGCGACGAGCAGTACTTC	CASSPDRYSDEQYF
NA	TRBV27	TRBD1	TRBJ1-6	TGTGCCAGCAGCCGAGGGACAGGGGGAACAGATAATTCACCCCTCCACTTT	CASSRGTGGTDNSPLHF